This T cell receptor beta chain was profiled in a study of T cells after yellow fever vaccination. Study results and limitations: After the booster, over 95% of CD4 and 75% to 90% of CD8 primary-response clones were re-detected. Faster peaking, at day 5 versus 15, marked a secondary response that was weaker. Among all clonotypes, a small share was observed in both CD4 and CD8 compartments.

This clonotype was observed a handful of times. Its antigen is unknown. CDR3 length equals 12 residues. CDR1 and CDR2 (germline): SGHTA, FQGNSA. Trimming cost V 5 bases and J 16 bases, with 18 bases left between them. As TCR cDNA was made by 5'RACE template switching, a universal primer site and UMIs were added. TCRdb ran MiXCR on the 5' RACE reads and lists one entry per CDR3 protein. The sample yields 150,000 to 200,000 distinct CDR3 sequences, 6% to 7.5% seen once. The sequencing here drew on CD4+ T cells sorted from PBMCs, taken about 5 days after the first yellow fever vaccination. The sequence was collected from a man younger than 30 who received the YFV17D yellow fever vaccine. J is TRBJ2-1 and V is TRBV7-2; D is perhaps TRBD1 or TRBD2 (5 bases each). CDR3 region: CASSPPGQGYFF. CDR3 DNA: TGTGCCAGCAGCCCACCGGGGCAGGGTTATTTCTTC.